Listed below are T cell receptor beta chains from one sample, sequenced in a study of beta chain features in type 1 diabetes. The assay was immunoSEQ multiplex PCR, and TCRdb's table has in-frame clones only and misses some. The sample has about 110,000 clones; almost 40% are singletons. Sequenced sample: stem cell memory CD4+ T cells from blood. These receptor sequences come from a woman aged 18-35 years in good health. Each CDR3 is given with its conserved first and last residue. Each record gives: J gene, V gene, CDR3 length, CDR3 protein.

TRBJ2-2,TRBV13,15,CASSHRDLNTGELFF
TRBJ2-5,TRBV6-1,14,CASSDSGSRETQYF
TRBJ2-5,TRBV4-1,14,CASGNRDSQETQYF
TRBJ1-1,TRBV9,14,CASRTGFMNTEAFF
TRBJ1-2,TRBV6-5,16,CASSYSPGRILYGYTF
TRBJ2-7,TRBV28,14,CASTIVQGRGEQYF
TRBJ1-5,TRBV4-3,13,CASSQEWHQPQHF
TRBJ2-1,TRBV15,16,CATSRIRTSSYNEQFF
TRBJ2-2,TRBV4-2,15,CASSRTGGSTGELFF
TRBJ2-3,TRBV27,12,CASSGPPDTQYF
TRBJ2-7,TRBV4-3,15,CASSQGSRGPYEQYF
TRBJ2-3,TRBV7-3,15,CASSLRLAGADTQYF
TRBJ1-2,TRBV18,17,CASSPPLGTVKRYGYTF
TRBJ2-6,TRBV2,15,CASRTASLGANVLTF
TRBJ1-3,TRBV5-4,13,CASSFGGGNTIYF
TRBJ2-7,TRBV28,11,CASGPAGEQYF
TRBJ2-1,TRBV6-6,13,CAGTSGAYNEQFF
TRBJ2-1,TRBV7-9,18,CASSLVFGDLGRAHEQFF
TRBJ1-5,TRBV19,15,CASSPRDTSNQPQHF
TRBJ1-5,TRBV28,13,CASVGRGNQPQHF
TRBJ1-1,TRBV30,12,CAWARGFTEAFF
TRBJ2-7,TRBV27,14,CASSSPRGSYEQYF
TRBJ2-7,TRBV27,16,CASSSQRLATAYEQYF
TRBJ2-1,TRBV5-1,14,CASSLTGLYNEQFF
TRBJ1-5,TRBV14,15,CASSQGGWGGQPQHF
TRBJ2-5,TRBV2,14,CASRSPEQGETQYF
TRBJ2-1,TRBV7-2,18,CASSWDPGLAGGYNEQFF
TRBJ2-7,TRBV2,11,CASRGDIGQYF
TRBJ1-5,TRBV27,16,CASSLRVPSPPAPQHF
TRBJ2-3,TRBV6-5,15,CASSYATGIRDTQYF
TRBJ2-7,TRBV6-6,14,CASSRGGASYEQYF
TRBJ1-4,TRBV29-1,13,CSAWTGINEKLFF
TRBJ2-1,TRBV29-1,15,CSVGRPGTSDNEQFF
TRBJ2-5,TRBV28,13,CASSTGQQETQYF
TRBJ2-1,TRBV7-2,15,CASSLDGLAGGGQFF
TRBJ1-4,TRBV28,15,CASSSTGQRNEKLFF
TRBJ1-5,TRBV5-1,14,CASSEQGSGQPQHF
TRBJ1-5,TRBV6-5,14,CASSRTGGNQPQHF